The present entry profiles one TCR beta chain with its context. Treatment noted: preoperative locoregional IRX-2 cytokine immunotherapy. Patients received preoperative, locoregional IRX-2 cytokine immunotherapy in a phase Ib study. TCRdb keeps only in-frame clones here, not all; method: immunoSEQ multiplex PCR. Of tens of thousands of clones listed, 85% to 90% are singletons. The data derive from a study of preoperative IRX-2 immunotherapy in early breast cancer. The CDR3 covers 16 residues. The chain is built from TRBV12-2 and TRBJ2-4; TRBD2, as called in the table, went unchecked against the DNA. TRBV12-2 represents a pseudogene. The sample in question was tumor tissue, obtained after IRX-2 immunotherapy. This receptor was obtained from a human donor with breast cancer. In DNA, the CDR3 is TGTGCCACCCACCGGGGGGATAGACTAGCCAAAAACATTCAGTACTTC. The encoded protein is CATHRGDRLAKNIQYF.